The source of this T cell receptor (beta chain) is a study of blood T cell repertoires in COVID-19. The CDR3 spans 12 residues. Per germline, CDR1 SNHLY and CDR2 FYNNEI. V gave up 4 bases and J gave up 8 bases, with 11 bases separating them. TCRdb keeps only in-frame clones here, not all; method: immunoSEQ multiplex PCR. The table records 150,000 or so clones, roughly 80% of them present only once. The chain recombines TRBV2 with TRBJ1-2; D call uncertain. The receptor comes from a man aged 18 to 29 with active or convalescent COVID-19. The material sequenced was peripheral blood. CDR3 protein: CASSGFSGGYTF. DNA of the CDR3: TGTGCCAGCAGTGGATTCTCTGGCGGCTACACCTTC.